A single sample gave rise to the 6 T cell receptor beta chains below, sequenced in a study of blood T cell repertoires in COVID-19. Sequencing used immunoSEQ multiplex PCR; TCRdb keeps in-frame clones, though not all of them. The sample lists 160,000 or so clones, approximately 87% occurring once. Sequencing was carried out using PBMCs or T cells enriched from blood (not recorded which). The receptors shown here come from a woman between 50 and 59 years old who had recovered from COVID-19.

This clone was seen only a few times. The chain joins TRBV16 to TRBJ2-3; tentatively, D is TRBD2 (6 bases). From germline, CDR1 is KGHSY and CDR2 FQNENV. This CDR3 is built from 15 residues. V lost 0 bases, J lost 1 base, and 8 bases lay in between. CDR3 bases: TGTGCCAGCAGCCAATCGAGGAGGGGCACAGATACGCAGTATTTT. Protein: CASSQSRRGTDTQYF.

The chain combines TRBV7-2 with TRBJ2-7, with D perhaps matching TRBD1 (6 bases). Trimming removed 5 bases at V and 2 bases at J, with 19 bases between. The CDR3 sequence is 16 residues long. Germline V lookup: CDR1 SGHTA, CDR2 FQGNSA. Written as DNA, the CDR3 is TGTGCCAGCAGCCCAAATCGGGGACATAACACCTACGAGCAGTACTTC. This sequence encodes CASSPNRGHNTYEQYF.

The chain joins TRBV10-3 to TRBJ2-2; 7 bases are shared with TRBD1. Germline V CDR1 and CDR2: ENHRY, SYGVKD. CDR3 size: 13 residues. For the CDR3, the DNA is TGTGTTACCCGGGACAGAGTATCCGGGGAGCTGTTTTTT. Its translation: CVTRDRVSGELFF.

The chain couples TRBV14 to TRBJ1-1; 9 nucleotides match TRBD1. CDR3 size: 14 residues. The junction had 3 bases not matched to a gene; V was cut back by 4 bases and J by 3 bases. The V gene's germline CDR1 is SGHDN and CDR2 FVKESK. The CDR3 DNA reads TGTGCCAGCAGCCCCTGGACAGGGGACACTGAAGCTTTCTTT. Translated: CASSPWTGDTEAFF.

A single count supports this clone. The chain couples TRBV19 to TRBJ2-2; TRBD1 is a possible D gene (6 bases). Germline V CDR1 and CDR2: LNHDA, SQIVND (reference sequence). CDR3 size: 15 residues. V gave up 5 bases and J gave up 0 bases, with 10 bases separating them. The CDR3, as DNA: TGTGCCAGTAGTCGGACAGCCTCGAACACCGGGGAGCTGTTTTTT. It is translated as CASSRTASNTGELFF.

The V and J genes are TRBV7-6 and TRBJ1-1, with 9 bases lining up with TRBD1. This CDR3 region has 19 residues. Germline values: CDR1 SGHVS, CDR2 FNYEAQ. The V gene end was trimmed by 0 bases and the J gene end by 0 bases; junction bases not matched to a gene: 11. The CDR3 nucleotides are TGTGCCAGCAGCTTAGCTGGGACAGGGTACGAGGCCTTGAACACTGAAGCTTTCTTT. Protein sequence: CASSLAGTGYEALNTEAFF.